The subject of this entry is one TCR beta chain. What it binds is unknown. The data are from a study of T cell clones after liver transplantation. About the research overall: TCRbeta sequencing after a pre-transplant mixed lymphocyte reaction identified graft-donor-reactive clones, later tracked in post-transplant blood. Tolerance: complete withdrawal held at least one year, liver enzymes staying within twice normal. Whole-study results and caveats: Circulating graft-donor-reactive CD4 TCRbeta sequences fell significantly post-transplant in most of the 8 subjects.

Generated by immunoSEQ multiplex PCR, the TCRdb table keeps only in-frame clones and is missing some. Of more than 70,000 clones listed, less than 90% are singletons. Trimming shortened V by 4 bases and J by 4 bases, and 11 bases separated the two germline ends. Per germline, CDR1 MNHEY and CDR2 SVGAGI. The CDR3 loop spans 14 amino acids. The V call is TRBV6-5, the J call TRBJ1-5; D not certain. The source of this sequence is a human patient who received a liver transplant. Some T cells may be transferred from the graft donor. The source was CD4+ T cells from blood, collected at the 22-month timepoint. The CDR3 loop reads CASSSVHQNQPQHF. In DNA form, the CDR3 reads TGTGCCAGCAGTTCAGTACACCAAAATCAGCCCCAGCATTTT.